This T cell receptor beta chain was retrieved from a study of blood T cell repertoires in COVID-19. Study details: From the United States, Italy and Spain came samples of acute and convalescent COVID-19.

Per the authors' pipeline: Estimated nucleated cell counts came from reference gene primer amplification. Only in-frame clones appear in the TCRdb table, and some are missing; sequencing was by immunoSEQ multiplex PCR. For V, J and clone size, that table is used; D and trimming come from the DNA. The sample records about 74,000 clones, around 89% being singletons. The receptor's source is a woman aged 80 or over with acute or convalescent COVID-19. The sample comprised peripheral blood.

CDR3 sequence (DNA): TGTGCCAGCAGCCGACAGGGGCGGACTGAAGCTTTCTTT. This codes for CASSRQGRTEAFF. The chain carries TRBV14 and TRBJ1-1, with 8 bases aligning to TRBD1. Germline CDR1 and CDR2: SGHDN and FVKESK. V was clipped by 4 bases and J by 5 bases; unmatched bases: 3. The CDR3 extends over 13 amino acids.